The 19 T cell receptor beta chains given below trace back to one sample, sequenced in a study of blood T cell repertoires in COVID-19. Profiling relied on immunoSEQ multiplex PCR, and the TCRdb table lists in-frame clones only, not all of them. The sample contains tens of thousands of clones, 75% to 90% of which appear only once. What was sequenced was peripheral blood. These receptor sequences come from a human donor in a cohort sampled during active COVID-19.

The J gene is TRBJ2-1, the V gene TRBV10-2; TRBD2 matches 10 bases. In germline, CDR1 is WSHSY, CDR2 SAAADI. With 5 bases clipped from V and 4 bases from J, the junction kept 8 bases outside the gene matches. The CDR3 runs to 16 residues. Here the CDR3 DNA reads TGCGCCAGCAGTACAAATGGACTAGCGGAGTACAATGAGCAGTTCTTC. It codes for CASSTNGLAEYNEQFF.

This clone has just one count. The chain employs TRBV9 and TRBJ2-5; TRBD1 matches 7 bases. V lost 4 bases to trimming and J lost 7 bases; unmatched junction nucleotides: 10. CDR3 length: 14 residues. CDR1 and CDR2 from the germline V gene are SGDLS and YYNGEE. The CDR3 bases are TGTGCCAGCAGCCCTGGGACAGTGGGCCGGACCCAGTACTTC. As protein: CASSPGTVGRTQYF.

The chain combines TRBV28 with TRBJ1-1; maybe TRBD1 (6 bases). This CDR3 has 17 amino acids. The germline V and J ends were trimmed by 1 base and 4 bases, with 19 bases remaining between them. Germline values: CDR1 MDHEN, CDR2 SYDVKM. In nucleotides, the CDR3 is TGTGCCAGCAGTTTATACCTGGGGGGGGCGGGCAGCACTGAAGCTTTCTTT. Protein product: CASSLYLGGAGSTEAFF.

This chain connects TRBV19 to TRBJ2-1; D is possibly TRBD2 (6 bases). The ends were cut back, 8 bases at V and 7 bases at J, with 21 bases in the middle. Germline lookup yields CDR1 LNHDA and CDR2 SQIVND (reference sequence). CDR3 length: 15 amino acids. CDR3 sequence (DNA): TGTGCCAGTGCCCTCCCCGGGAGACCCAAAAATGAGCAGTTCTTC. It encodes CASALPGRPKNEQFF.

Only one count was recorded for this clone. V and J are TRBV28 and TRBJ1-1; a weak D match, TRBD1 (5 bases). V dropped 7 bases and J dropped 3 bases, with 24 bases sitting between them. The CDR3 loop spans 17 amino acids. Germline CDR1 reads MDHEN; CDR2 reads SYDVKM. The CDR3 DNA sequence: TGTGCCAGCACCTGGCGGGGGGTGAGTCGGGTTTACACTGAAGCTTTCTTT. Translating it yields CASTWRGVSRVYTEAFF.

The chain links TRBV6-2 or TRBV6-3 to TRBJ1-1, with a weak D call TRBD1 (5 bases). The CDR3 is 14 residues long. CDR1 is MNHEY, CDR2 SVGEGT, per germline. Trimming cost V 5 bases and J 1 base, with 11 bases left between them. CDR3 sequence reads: CASSQNRRNTEAFF. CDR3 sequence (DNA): TGTGCCAGCAGTCAAAACAGGCGGAACACTGAAGCTTTCTTT.

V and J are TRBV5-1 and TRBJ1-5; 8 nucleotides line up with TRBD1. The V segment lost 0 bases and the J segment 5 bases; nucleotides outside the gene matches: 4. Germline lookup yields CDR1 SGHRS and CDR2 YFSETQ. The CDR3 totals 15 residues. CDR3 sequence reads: CASSLEAGGDQPQHF. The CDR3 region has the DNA TGCGCCAGCAGCTTGGAGGCAGGGGGCGATCAGCCCCAGCATTTT.

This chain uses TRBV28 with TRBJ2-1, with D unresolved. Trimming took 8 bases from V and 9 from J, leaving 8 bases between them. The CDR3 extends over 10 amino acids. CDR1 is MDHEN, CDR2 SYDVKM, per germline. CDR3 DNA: TGTGCCAGCGGTTCTAGTGAGCAGTTCTTC. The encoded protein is CASGSSEQFF.

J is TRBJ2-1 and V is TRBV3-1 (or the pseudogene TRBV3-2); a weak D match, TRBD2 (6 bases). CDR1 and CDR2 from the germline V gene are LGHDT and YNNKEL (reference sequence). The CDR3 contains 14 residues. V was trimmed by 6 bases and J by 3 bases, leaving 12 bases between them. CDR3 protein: CASSIAANYNEQFF. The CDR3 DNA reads TGTGCCAGCAGTATAGCGGCGAACTACAATGAGCAGTTCTTC.

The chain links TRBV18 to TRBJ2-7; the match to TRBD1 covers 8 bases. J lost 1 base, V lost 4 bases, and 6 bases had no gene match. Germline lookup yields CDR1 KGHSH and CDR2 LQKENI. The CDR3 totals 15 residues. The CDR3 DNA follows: TGTGCCAGCTCACAAGGACAGGGTGGATCCTACGAGCAGTACTTC. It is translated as CASSQGQGGSYEQYF.

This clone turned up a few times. CDR3 amino acids: CASSQGRLAGWQETQYF. The CDR3 DNA reads as TGTGCCAGCAGCCAAGGGCGACTAGCGGGTTGGCAAGAGACCCAGTACTTC. The V gene is TRBV14, the J gene TRBJ2-5; 10 bases are shared with TRBD2. From germline, CDR1 is SGHDN and CDR2 FVKESK. Germline trimming cut 1 base from V and 2 bases from J; bases unmatched to any gene: 7. This CDR3 is built from 17 residues.

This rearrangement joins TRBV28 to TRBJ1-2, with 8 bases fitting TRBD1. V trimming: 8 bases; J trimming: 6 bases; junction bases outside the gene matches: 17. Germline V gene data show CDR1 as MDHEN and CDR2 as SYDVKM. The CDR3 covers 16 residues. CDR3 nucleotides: TGTGCCAGCTCAAAGGCGGGACAGGCCCCTTACGATGGCTACACCTTC. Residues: CASSKAGQAPYDGYTF.

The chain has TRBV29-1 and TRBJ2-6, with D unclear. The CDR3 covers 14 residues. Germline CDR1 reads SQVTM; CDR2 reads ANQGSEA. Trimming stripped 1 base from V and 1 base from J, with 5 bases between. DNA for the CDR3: TGCAGCGTTGAAGGGCCTTCTGGGGCCAACGTCCTGACTTTC. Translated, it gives CSVEGPSGANVLTF.

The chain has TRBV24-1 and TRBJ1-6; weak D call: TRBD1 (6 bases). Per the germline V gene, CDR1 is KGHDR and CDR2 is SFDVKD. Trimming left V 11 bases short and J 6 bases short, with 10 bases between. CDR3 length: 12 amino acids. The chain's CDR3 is CAIRGANSPLHF. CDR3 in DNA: TGTGCCATCCGGGGGGCTAATTCACCCCTCCACTTT.

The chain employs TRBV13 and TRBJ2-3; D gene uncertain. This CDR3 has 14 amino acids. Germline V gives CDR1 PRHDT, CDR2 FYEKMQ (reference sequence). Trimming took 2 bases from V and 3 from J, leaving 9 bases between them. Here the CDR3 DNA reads TGTGCCAGCAGCTTACAACGGCGGACAGATACGCAGTATTTT. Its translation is CASSLQRRTDTQYF.

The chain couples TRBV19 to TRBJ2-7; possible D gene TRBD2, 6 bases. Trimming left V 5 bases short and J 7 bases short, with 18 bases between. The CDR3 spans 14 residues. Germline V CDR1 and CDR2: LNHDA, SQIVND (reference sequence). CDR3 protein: CASSSGRDMGEQYF. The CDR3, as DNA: TGTGCCAGTAGTTCCGGGCGGGATATGGGAGAGCAGTACTTC.

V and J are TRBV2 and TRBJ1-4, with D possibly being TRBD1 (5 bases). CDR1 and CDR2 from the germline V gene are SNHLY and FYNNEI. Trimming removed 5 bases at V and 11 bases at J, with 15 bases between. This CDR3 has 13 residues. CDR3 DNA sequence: TGTGCCAGCAGTCAGGAAGTGGGGGGTAAACTGTTTTTT. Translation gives CASSQEVGGKLFF.

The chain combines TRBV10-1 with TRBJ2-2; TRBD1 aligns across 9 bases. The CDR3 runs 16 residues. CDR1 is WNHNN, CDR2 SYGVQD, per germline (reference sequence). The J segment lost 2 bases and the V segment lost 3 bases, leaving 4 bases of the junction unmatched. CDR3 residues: CASSDGTGSNTGELFF. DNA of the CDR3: TGCGCCAGCAGTGATGGGACAGGGAGTAACACCGGGGAGCTGTTTTTT.

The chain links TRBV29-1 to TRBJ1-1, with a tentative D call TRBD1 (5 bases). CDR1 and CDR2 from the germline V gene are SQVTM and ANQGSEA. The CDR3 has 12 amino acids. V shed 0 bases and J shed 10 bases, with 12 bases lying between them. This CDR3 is CSVEDGGTGAFF. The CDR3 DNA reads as TGCAGCGTTGAAGATGGGGGGACGGGAGCTTTCTTT.